These 31 T cell receptor beta chains were all obtained from the same sample, sequenced in a study of blood T cells in healthy people across ages. The authors ran a second PCR of about 6 to 11 cycles using a sample-barcoded 5' primer and a J-beta primer mix. TCRdb called the 5' RACE reads again in MiXCR, with one record for every CDR3 protein. The data contain around 850,000 distinct CDR3 sequences, 35% to 40% of them singletons. Sequences were obtained from blood. Every receptor here comes from a man younger than 35 in good health.

Many counts were recorded for this clonotype. The genes are TRBV12-3 or TRBV12-4 and TRBJ1-4, with a tentative D call TRBD1 (5 bases). The V and J ends lost 0 bases and 0 bases respectively, with 5 bases between them. This CDR3 is built from 15 residues. CDR3 protein: CASSLAGATNEKLFF. The CDR3 nucleotides read TGTGCCAGCAGTTTAGCGGGGGCAACTAATGAAAAACTGTTTTTT.

This clonotype was counted a few times. The chain has TRBV7-2 and TRBJ1-1; tentatively, D is TRBD1 (6 bases). Germline lookup yields CDR1 SGHTA and CDR2 FQGNSA. The CDR3 covers 15 residues. With 4 bases removed from V and 4 bases from J, the gap between germline ends came to 16 bases. CDR3 DNA sequence: TGTGCCAGCAGCTCCAAGGGGGGAGGGAGCACTGAAGCTTTCTTT. Protein product: CASSSKGGGSTEAFF.

This clonotype was seen a few times. A clone one base away is much larger, so this may be a read error. The rearrangement uses TRBV7-3 and TRBJ2-1, with D possibly TRBD1 on 5 matching bases. Matching the DNA end better, TRBJ2-7 makes the J call doubtful. The CDR3 is made up of 15 amino acids. Looked up from germline, CDR1 is SGHTA and CDR2 is FQGTGA. The CDR3 region has the DNA TGTGCCAGCAGCCCAGGGTCGGTGTCCTACAATGAGCAGTACTTC. Amino acids: CASSPGSVSYNEQYF.

This clonotype turned up a few times. This chain uses TRBV7-2 with TRBJ2-3, with 10 bases lining up with TRBD2. The CDR3 is 16 amino acids. With V trimmed by 5 bases and J by 4 bases, 9 bases remained unmatched. Germline V gene sequence: CDR1 SGHTA, CDR2 FQGNSA. CDR3 region: CASSVRLAGFADTQYF. The CDR3 DNA sequence: TGTGCCAGCAGCGTCCGACTAGCGGGTTTCGCAGATACGCAGTATTTT. Full variable domain (missing parts from reference TRBV7-2 and TRBJ2-3): GAGVSQSPSNKVTEKGKDVELRCDPISGHTALYWYRQSLGQGLEFLIYFQGNSAPDKSGLPSDRFSAERTGGSVSTLTIQRTQQEDSAVYLCASSVRLAGFADTQYFGPGTRLTVL.

This clonotype was detected a few times. The chain couples TRBV7-9 to TRBJ2-5, with D possibly being TRBD1 (6 bases). This CDR3 has 14 residues. The V end lost 5 bases, the J end lost 2 bases, and 12 bases lay between the germline ends. Germline CDR1 reads SEHNR; CDR2 reads FQNEAQ (reference sequence). Here the CDR3 DNA reads TGTGCCAGCAGCCGACAGGTTCAACAAGAGACCCAGTACTTC. Translating gives CASSRQVQQETQYF.

About this clonotype itself: Its ends do not fully match the called genes, so a read error is possible. This chain joins TRBV4-1 and TRBJ2-3; D is unresolved. This CDR3 spans 17 amino acids. Germline CDR1 reads MGHRA; CDR2 reads YSYEKL. The CDR3 is CASGQEPSLIGTDTQYF. CDR3 sequence (DNA): TGCGCCAGCGGCCAAGAACCCTCACTTATTGGGACAGATACGCAGTATTTT.

V gene TRBV7-2 combines with J gene TRBJ2-2; 8 bases map to TRBD1. Germline CDR1 reads SGHTA; CDR2 reads FQGNSA. The CDR3 is 14 amino acids. J gave up 1 base and V 6 bases, and 1 base lay outside the gene matches. The CDR3 is CASRDRVNTGELFF. CDR3 sequence (DNA): TGTGCCAGCAGGGACAGGGTGAACACCGGGGAGCTGTTTTTT. Full variable domain (outside the CDR3, taken from reference TRBV7-2 and TRBJ2-2): GAGVSQSPSNKVTEKGKDVELRCDPISGHTALYWYRQSLGQGLEFLIYFQGNSAPDKSGLPSDRFSAERTGGSVSTLTIQRTQQEDSAVYLCASRDRVNTGELFFGEGSRLTVL.

The chain has TRBV5-1 and TRBJ2-1; possible D gene TRBD1, 5 bases. Gene TRBJ2-7 matches the end of the DNA better, so the J call may be wrong. The CDR3 is 14 residues long. Germline assignment: CDR1 SGHRS and CDR2 YFSETQ. The CDR3: CASSLSQGPSEQYF. The CDR3 coding sequence is TGCGCCAGCAGCTTGAGCCAGGGCCCCAGCGAGCAGTACTTC.

The chain couples TRBV20-1 to TRBJ2-1; TRBD1 is a possible D gene (5 bases). CDR3 length: 13 amino acids. Trimming shortened V by 0 bases and J by 13 bases, and 16 bases separated the two germline ends. Germline V lookup: CDR1 DFQATT, CDR2 SNEGSKA (reference sequence). CDR3 nucleotides: TGCAGTGCTAGAGATTCCAGGGAAGAGACCCAGTTCTTC. It translates to CSARDSREETQFF.

In regard to this clonotype: This may be a read error: a much more frequent sequence differs by one nucleotide. The rearrangement uses TRBV29-1 and TRBJ2-1; D is perhaps TRBD1 or TRBD2 (8 bases each). Trimming left V 6 bases short and J 0 bases short, with 18 bases between. CDR1 is SQVTM, CDR2 ANQGSEA, per germline. CDR3 length: 16 residues. The CDR3 nucleotides are TGCAGCGTCTCCGGGGGGGACAGGACCTCCTACAATGAGCAGTTCTTC. Translation: CSVSGGDRTSYNEQFF.

The chain recombines TRBV27 with TRBJ2-3, with 11 bases matching TRBD2. Germline V gene data show CDR1 as MNHEY and CDR2 as SMNVEV (reference sequence). V lost 5 bases and J lost 2; bases outside the gene matches: 6. The CDR3 has 16 residues. For the CDR3, the DNA is TGTGCCAGCAGTACACGACTAGCGGGGATCACAGATACGCAGTATTTT. It specifies CASSTRLAGITDTQYF.

The rearrangement uses TRBV28 and TRBJ1-5; 7 nucleotides align to TRBD1. Trimming took 3 bases from V and 2 from J; bases not matched to a gene: 4. The length of the CDR3 is 15 residues. CDR1 and CDR2 from the germline V gene are MDHEN and SYDVKM. The CDR3, as DNA: TGTGCCAGCAGTTTCAGAGGACAGGGCAATCAGCCCCAGCATTTT. Translation: CASSFRGQGNQPQHF.

CDR3 nucleotides: TGTGCCAGCAGCCCCCTCCGCGGGGGCAATGAGCAGTTCTTC. Translation gives CASSPLRGGNEQFF. The V call is TRBV6-5, the J call TRBJ2-1, with TRBD2 identical over 7 bases. The V and J ends lost 6 bases and 6 bases, in that order; junction bases with no gene match: 8. Germline CDR1 is MNHEY and CDR2 is SVGAGI. The CDR3 has 14 residues.

The V gene is TRBV7-3, the J gene TRBJ2-2; TRBD2 matches at 14 bases. The CDR3 is made up of 19 amino acids. Germline trimming cut 0 bases from V and 7 bases from J; bases unmatched to any gene: 10. The germline gives CDR1 SGHTA, CDR2 FQGTGA. The CDR3: CASSLTSGLAGARGGELFF. The CDR3 DNA reads as TGTGCCAGCAGCTTAACGTCGGGACTAGCGGGGGCCCGGGGCGGGGAGCTGTTTTTT.

A remark on this clonotype: This clone may be a read error of a much larger clone one base away. The chain recombines TRBV11-2 with TRBJ2-1; perhaps TRBD1 as D (5 bases). Germline V gene sequence: CDR1 SGHAT, CDR2 FQNNGV. CDR3 size: 14 residues. Trimming removed 2 bases from V and 10 bases from J, with 15 bases in between. The CDR3 bases are TGTGCCAGCAGCTTACGGCAGGGAACCTACGAGCAGTTCTTC. Protein: CASSLRQGTYEQFF.

The chain is built from TRBV3-1 and TRBJ1-6; possibly TRBD1 for D (5 bases). Germline CDR1 and CDR2: LGHDT and YNNKEL (reference sequence). V gave up 0 bases and J gave up 5 bases, with 14 bases separating them. The CDR3 sequence is 17 residues long. CDR3 sequence (DNA): TGTGCCAGCAGCCAAGATGGTGGCAGGGCCAATAATTCACCCCTCCACTTT. Translation: CASSQDGGRANNSPLHF.

This clonotype was seen only a few times. The chain combines TRBV6-5 with TRBJ2-1; 12 nucleotides match TRBD2. Trimming at V came to 3 bases and at J to 7 bases, leaving 4 bases not matched to a gene. Germline CDR1 MNHEY, CDR2 SVGAGI. This CDR3 has 15 residues. The CDR3 sequence is CASSYLAGGGNEQFF. CDR3 nucleotides: TGTGCCAGCAGTTATCTAGCGGGGGGGGGGAATGAGCAGTTCTTC.

This clonotype was recorded at least ten times. The chain combines TRBV7-8 with TRBJ2-7; TRBD1 agrees at 9 bases. Germline V gene sequence: CDR1 SGHVS, CDR2 FQNEAQ. Trimming took 2 bases from V and 4 from J; bases not matched to a gene: 9. CDR3 length: 16 amino acids. This chain's CDR3 is CASSLSTGTGTYEQYF. For the CDR3, the DNA is TGTGCCAGCAGCTTATCCACAGGGACAGGGACTTACGAGCAGTACTTC.

This clonotype was detected a few times. The chain recombines TRBV3-1 with TRBJ1-4, with D possibly being TRBD1 (5 bases). The V end was cut by 4 bases, the J end by 3 bases, with 9 bases between. Germline CDR1 reads LGHDT; CDR2 reads YNNKEL (reference sequence). The CDR3 loop spans 14 amino acids. The CDR3 bases are TGTGCCAGCAGCCCCGGGGGAGCTAATGAAAAACTGTTTTTT. Translation gives CASSPGGANEKLFF.

This clonotype was counted only a few times. The chain couples TRBV18 to TRBJ1-6; D remains ambiguous. Germline V gene sequence: CDR1 KGHSH, CDR2 LQKENI. The V end was cut by 2 bases, the J end by 7 bases, with 12 bases between. The CDR3 contains 15 residues. The CDR3 loop reads CASSPSPEGNSPLHF. CDR3 DNA sequence: TGTGCCAGCTCACCAAGCCCAGAGGGCAATTCACCCCTCCACTTT. The full variable domain, in which reference TRBV18 and TRBJ1-6 provide the parts outside the CDR3, is NAGVMQNPRHLVRRRGQEARLRCSPMKGHSHVYWYRQLPEEGLKFMVYLQKENIIDESGMPKERFSAEFPKEGPSILRIQQVVRGDSAAYFCASSPSPEGNSPLHFGNGTRLTVT.

The chain is built from TRBV6-5 and TRBJ2-7; a weak D match, TRBD1 (6 bases). The tail of the sequence fits TRBJ2-5 better, so the J call may be wrong. CDR1 MNHEY and CDR2 SVGAGI come from the germline V gene. There are 16 residues in the CDR3. The CDR3 DNA follows: TGTGCCAGCAGTAGAGGACAGCCACGAACGTCAGAGACCCAGTACTTC. This gives the protein CASSRGQPRTSETQYF.

This clonotype has a count of ten or more. J is TRBJ2-3 and V is TRBV10-3; 7 bases are a match to TRBD1. Germline trimming cut 6 bases from V and 3 bases from J; bases unmatched to any gene: 9. The CDR3 is made up of 15 amino acids. Looked up from germline, CDR1 is ENHRY and CDR2 is SYGVKD. The CDR3 protein is CAIRSDRMPTDTQYF. The CDR3 DNA reads as TGTGCCATCAGGTCGGACAGGATGCCTACAGATACGCAGTATTTT.

This clonotype was seen a handful of times. The V call is TRBV15, the J call TRBJ2-3, with D uncertain. Germline V lookup: CDR1 LNHNV, CDR2 YYDKDF (reference sequence). Trimming shortened V by 0 bases and J by 3 bases, and 7 bases separated the two germline ends. The CDR3 is 14 amino acids. The chain's CDR3 is CATSRDLVTDTQYF. CDR3 nucleotide sequence: TGTGCCACCAGCAGAGATTTAGTAACAGATACGCAGTATTTT. The full variable domain, rest sourced from reference TRBV15 and TRBJ2-3, is DAMVIQNPRYQVTQFGKPVTLSCSQTLNHNVMYWYQQKSSQAPKLLFHYYDKDFNNEADTPDNFQSRRPNTSFCFLDIRSPGLGDTAMYLCATSRDLVTDTQYFGPGTRLTVL.

This chain links TRBV19 with TRBJ2-1; D ambiguous. The CDR3 consists of 12 residues. V was trimmed by 6 bases and J by 12 bases, leaving 15 bases between them. In germline, CDR1 is LNHDA, CDR2 SQIVND (reference sequence). The CDR3 spells CASSTGRPGQFF. CDR3 coding DNA: TGTGCCAGTAGCACTGGCCGTCCCGGGCAGTTCTTC.

This chain connects TRBV11-1 to TRBJ2-7; possible D gene TRBD1, 6 bases. Trimming removed 4 bases from V and 3 bases from J, with 10 bases in between. The CDR3 length is 13 residues. Germline values: CDR1 SGHAT, CDR2 FQDESV (reference sequence). The CDR3 coding sequence is TGTGCCAGCAGCTGGGACACCTACTACGAGCAGTACTTC. The encoded protein is CASSWDTYYEQYF.

The chain carries TRBV5-5 and TRBJ2-1, with unresolved D. The J call could be wrong; TRBJ2-7 is a better fit for the DNA end. The CDR3 covers 13 residues. Germline V gene data show CDR1 as SGHKS and CDR2 as YYEKEE (reference sequence). CDR3 DNA sequence: TGTGCCAGCAGCGGGGTCTCCTACAATGAGCAGTACTTC. Protein product: CASSGVSYNEQYF.

In this sample, this clonotype turned up a few times. The rearrangement joins TRBV11-2 to TRBJ2-7; tentative D call: TRBD1 (6 bases). Germline CDR1 is SGHAT and CDR2 is FQNNGV. This CDR3 spans 14 amino acids. V gave up 7 bases and J gave up 1 base, with 14 bases separating them. CDR3 amino acids: CASNGDQGSYEQYF. The CDR3 region has the DNA TGTGCCAGCAATGGGGATCAGGGGTCCTACGAGCAGTACTTC.

With respect to this clonotype: A junction boundary mismatches the germline segment, possibly from a read error. The rearrangement uses TRBV7-8 and TRBJ2-3, with D uncertain. Germline V lookup: CDR1 SGHVS, CDR2 FQNEAQ. This CDR3 is built from 15 residues. Here the CDR3 reads CASSRWTGLTDRQYF. CDR3 nucleotides: TGTGCCAGCAGCCGCTGGACGGGCCTCACAGATAGGCAGTATTTT. The full variable domain, its missing parts supplied by reference TRBV7-8 and TRBJ2-3, is GAGVSQSPRYKVAKRGQDVALRCDPISGHVSLFWYQQALGQGPEFLTYFQNEAQLDKSGLPSDRFFAERPEGSVSTLKIQRTQQEDSAVYLCASSRWTGLTDRQYFGPGTRLTVL.

This sequence joins TRBV29-1 and TRBJ1-1; D is ambiguous. There are 13 residues in the CDR3. Germline V gives CDR1 SQVTM, CDR2 ANQGSEA. Trimming took 3 bases from V and 1 from J, leaving 9 bases between them. The CDR3 protein is CSVETGTNTEAFF. In DNA form, the CDR3 reads TGCAGCGTTGAGACGGGAACGAACACTGAAGCTTTCTTT.

Only a few counts were recorded for this clonotype. This chain uses TRBV4-3 with TRBJ2-1; D is ambiguous. Germline V CDR1 and CDR2: LGHNA, YSLEER. V was shortened by 0 bases and J by 3 bases, with 9 bases between the two germline ends. The CDR3 covers 15 residues. In DNA form, the CDR3 reads TGCGCCAGCAGCCAAGATTTGGGCGGCTACAATGAGCAGTTCTTC. Protein: CASSQDLGGYNEQFF.

This clonotype was seen a few times. Written as DNA, the CDR3 is TGTGCCAGCAGTTACCTGATTAGAGGGAGCACAGATACGCAGTATTTT. It specifies CASSYLIRGSTDTQYF. V usage is TRBV6-6 and J usage is TRBJ2-3; possibly TRBD2 for D (5 bases). Germline CDR1 and CDR2: MNHNY and SVGAGI (reference sequence). This CDR3 spans 16 amino acids. With 2 bases removed from V and 0 bases from J, the gap between germline ends came to 12 bases.